This T cell receptor (beta chain) was sequenced for a study of blood T cell repertoires in COVID-19. Study background: Material from acute and convalescent COVID-19 was sourced from the United States, Italy and Spain. PBMCs, B-cell-depleted T cells, or T cells provided the cDNA or gDNA that made up the material.

Trimming stripped 5 bases from V and 1 base from J, with 11 bases between. Germline CDR1 SEHNR, CDR2 FQNEAQ (reference sequence). The CDR3 length is 14 residues. Authors' methods: Amplification from reference gene primers served as the basis for estimated nucleated cell counts. Here immunoSEQ multiplex PCR was the method, and the copy in TCRdb shows in-frame clones only, minus some. The V and J calls and clone size are taken from that table; D and trimming were inferred from the DNA. The sample holds about 120,000 clones, 85% to 90% seen once. V gene TRBV7-9 combines with J gene TRBJ1-1; D is unresolved. Sequenced material: peripheral blood. This TCR was recovered from a human donor with acute or convalescent COVID-19. The donor label of this sample is uncertain. CDR3 sequence (DNA): TGTGCCAGCAGCCCACCGGGGAGGAACACTGAAGCTTTCTTT. It encodes CASSPPGRNTEAFF. Filled out from reference TRBV7-9 and TRBJ1-1, the complete variable domain reads DTGVSQNPRHKITKRGQNVTFRCDPISEHNRLYWYRQTLGQGPEFLTYFQNEAQLEKSRLLSDRFSAERPKGSFSTLEIQRTEQGDSAMYLCASSPPGRNTEAFFGQGTRLTVV.